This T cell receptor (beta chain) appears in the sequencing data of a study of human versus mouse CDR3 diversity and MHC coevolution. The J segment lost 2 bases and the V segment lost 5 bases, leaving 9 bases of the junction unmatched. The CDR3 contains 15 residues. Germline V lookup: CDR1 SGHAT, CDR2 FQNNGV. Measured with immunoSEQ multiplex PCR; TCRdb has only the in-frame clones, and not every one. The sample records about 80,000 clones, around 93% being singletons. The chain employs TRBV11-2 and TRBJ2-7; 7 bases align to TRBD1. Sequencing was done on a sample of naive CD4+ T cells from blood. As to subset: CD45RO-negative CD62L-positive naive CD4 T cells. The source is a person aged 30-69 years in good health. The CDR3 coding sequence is TGTGCCAGCAGCCGAACCCTGACAGGGACCTACGAGCAGTACTTC. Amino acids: CASSRTLTGTYEQYF.